This T cell receptor (beta chain) was sequenced during a study of cytomegalovirus exposure and HLA in healthy donors. In the PCR, 60 Vbeta and 13 Jbeta primers were used. Clones were sequenced by immunoSEQ multiplex PCR, and TCRdb holds only the in-frame ones, with some missing. Here the sample spans just under 95,000 clones, approximately 80% being singletons. On this clone itself: Its antigen is as yet unknown.

Healthy bone marrow donors made up the cohort. Study outcomes and limitations: A later analysis found TCR association rates differed by HLA locus, highest for DRB1 and lowest for HLA-C. The study labeled 150 to 200 TCR beta chains cytomegalovirus-associated.

V lost 1 base and J lost 7; bases outside the gene matches: 10. The CDR3 runs 17 residues. The germline gives CDR1 MGHRA, CDR2 YSYEKL. The rearrangement links TRBV4-1 to TRBJ2-5; 12 bases line up with TRBD2. The specimen was PBMCs. This clonotype was sampled from a human donor in good health. CDR3 residues: CASSQAPLAGGMSTQYF. In nucleotides, the CDR3 is TGCGCCAGCAGCCAAGCCCCCCTAGCGGGGGGGATGTCGACCCAGTACTTC.